This entry lists 25 T cell receptor beta chains sequenced from one sample in a study of CD8 T cell repertoires and HIV-1 epitope variants (dated by TCRdb to the early 2020s). The method behind the library was the immunoSEQ multiplex PCR assay. Sourced from immuneACCESS, this table was stored by TCRdb with only in-frame sequences that have V and J called. A share of the clones is absent; for the studies checked, an unresolved V gene accounts for under half, and the remainder has no known explanation. Counted in this sample were about 95,000 clones; around 75% of them appeared once. The top ten clones comprise around 25% of the sample. The sample taken for sequencing was uncultured baseline CD8+ T cells from peripheral blood mononuclear cells (PBMCs). The receptors were gathered from a male donor with HIV.

The V and J genes are TRBV5-6 and TRBJ2-7; 10 bases fit TRBD2. The CDR3 consists of 16 residues. Looked up from germline, CDR1 is SGHDT and CDR2 is YYEEEE. The V gene end was trimmed by 7 bases and the J gene end by 2 bases; junction bases not matched to a gene: 12. The CDR3 bases are TGTGCCAGCGGTGGGGGACTAGCGCTAGGGGCCTACGAGCAGTACTTC. Amino acids: CASGGGLALGAYEQYF. Supplemented by reference TRBV5-6 and TRBJ2-7, the full variable domain reads DAGVTQSPTHLIKTRGQQVTLRCSPKSGHDTVSWYQQALGQGPQFIFQYYEEEERQRGNFPDRFSGHQFPNYSSELNVNALLLGDSALYLCASGGGLALGAYEQYFGPGTRLTVT.

In DNA, the CDR3 is TGTGCCAGCAGCTCTAGCGGGAGGGACTACGAGCAGTACTTC. It is translated as CASSSSGRDYEQYF. This chain links TRBV7-9 with TRBJ2-7, with 12 positions matching TRBD2. Trimming at V came to 4 bases and at J to 3 bases, leaving 1 base not matched to a gene. The CDR3 is made up of 14 amino acids. Germline values: CDR1 SEHNR, CDR2 FQNEAQ (reference sequence).

This sequence joins TRBV27 and TRBJ1-3; 8 bases line up with TRBD1. CDR1 MNHEY and CDR2 SMNVEV come from the germline V gene (reference sequence). V shed 5 bases and J 0 bases; nucleotides not matched to a gene: 21. The CDR3 extends over 21 amino acids. CDR3 DNA: TGTGCCAGCAGTCCCAACGGCGGCTCCGGGACAGGTTTCGGCTCTGGAAACACCATATATTTT. Residues: CASSPNGGSGTGFGSGNTIYF.

The rearrangement links TRBV11-3 to TRBJ1-1; 7 bases map to TRBD1. J gave up 7 bases and V 5 bases, and 4 bases lay outside the gene matches. Per germline, CDR1 SGHNT and CDR2 YENEEA. This CDR3 spans 12 amino acids. The CDR3 loop is CASSTQGGEAFF. The CDR3 coding sequence is TGTGCCAGCAGCACGCAGGGGGGTGAAGCTTTCTTT.

This clone was observed a single time. J is TRBJ1-1 and V is TRBV4-1; D remains ambiguous. Germline V gene data show CDR1 as MGHRA and CDR2 as YSYEKL. Between the trimmed V and J ends, which lost 2 bases and 2 bases, there was a span of 12 bases. There are 15 residues in the CDR3. The CDR3 sequence: CASSQLISGNTEAFF. The CDR3, as DNA: TGCGCCAGCAGCCAACTAATCTCAGGAAACACTGAAGCTTTCTTT.

This chain links TRBV6-1 with TRBJ2-3; 10 bases align to TRBD2. Per germline, CDR1 MNHNS and CDR2 SASEGT. CDR3 size: 14 residues. Germline trimming cut 8 bases from V and 3 bases from J; bases unmatched to any gene: 5. The CDR3, as DNA: TGTGCCAGCTGGAGTAGCGGGGGGACAGATACGCAGTATTTT. This encodes CASWSSGGTDTQYF.

The CDR3 loop is CASSHKDPLGGEQYF. Written as DNA, the CDR3 is TGCGCCAGCAGTCATAAGGACCCGCTGGGAGGCGAGCAGTACTTC. J is TRBJ2-7 and V is TRBV23-1, with a possible D match to TRBD2 (6 bases). TRBV23-1 is sorted into the ORF group, with uncertain function. This CDR3 has 15 amino acids. V dropped 3 bases and J dropped 6 bases, with 18 bases sitting between them.

The rearrangement links TRBV4-1 to TRBJ2-3; D assignment may be TRBD1 or TRBD2 (5 bases each). Per germline, CDR1 MGHRA and CDR2 YSYEKL. The CDR3 extends over 17 amino acids. The V and J ends lost 0 bases and 4 bases respectively, with 17 bases between them. The CDR3 sequence: CASSQEVPGTGADTQYF. The DNA for the CDR3 is TGCGCCAGCAGCCAAGAAGTCCCAGGGACCGGGGCAGATACGCAGTATTTT.

The chain carries TRBV25-1 and TRBJ1-4; a possible D gene is TRBD1 (5 bases). This CDR3 region has 13 residues. CDR1 is MGHDK, CDR2 SYGVNS, per germline. Trimming pared 11 bases from V and 8 bases from J, leaving 18 bases between. CDR3 sequence: CAAKRGSGEKLFF. The CDR3 DNA is TGTGCCGCCAAACGAGGGTCAGGGGAAAAACTGTTTTTT.

The table lists this clone with a few counts. J is TRBJ2-7 and V is TRBV7-2; D is uncertain. The CDR3 totals 12 residues. Deletions cut 1 base from V and 5 bases from J, with 6 bases between. Germline V lookup: CDR1 SGHTA, CDR2 FQGNSA. CDR3 nucleotides: TGTGCCAGCAGCTTAGTCGGTGACGAGCAGTACTTC. Encoded protein: CASSLVGDEQYF. Variable domain in full (rest from reference TRBV7-2 and TRBJ2-7): GAGVSQSPSNKVTEKGKDVELRCDPISGHTALYWYRQSLGQGLEFLIYFQGNSAPDKSGLPSDRFSAERTGGSVSTLTIQRTQQEDSAVYLCASSLVGDEQYFGPGTRLTVT.

V and J are TRBV7-9 and TRBJ1-1, with D perhaps matching TRBD1 (5 bases). Trimming took off 3 bases at V and 6 bases at J, with 17 bases between the two ends. The CDR3 sequence is 15 residues long. Germline CDR1 and CDR2: SEHNR and FQNEAQ (reference sequence). The CDR3 loop is CASSFFRGTTAEAFF. In nucleotides, the CDR3 is TGTGCCAGCAGCTTTTTTCGCGGGACGACCGCTGAAGCTTTCTTT.

The chain combines TRBV7-6 with TRBJ2-5; 8 bases align to TRBD2. The CDR3 totals 16 residues. J lost 4 bases, V lost 5 bases, and 12 bases had no gene match. The germline V gene encodes CDR1 SGHVS and CDR2 FNYEAQ. The CDR3 here is CASSHGSGGAAETQYF. The CDR3 DNA sequence: TGTGCCAGCAGCCATGGGAGCGGGGGAGCGGCAGAGACCCAGTACTTC.

The genes are TRBV28 and TRBJ2-7, with a possible D match to TRBD2 (5 bases). V was pared by 5 bases and J by 7 bases, with 9 bases between. Germline V CDR1 and CDR2: MDHEN, SYDVKM. The CDR3 covers 11 residues. In DNA form, the CDR3 reads TGTGCCAGCAGTCTGAGAGGGGAGCAGTACTTC. Translation: CASSLRGEQYF. The whole variable domain, filled in from reference TRBV28 and TRBJ2-7, reads DVKVTQSSRYLVKRTGEKVFLECVQDMDHENMFWYRQDPGLGLRLIYFSYDVKMKEKGDIPEGYSVSREKKERFSLILESASTNQTSMYLCASSLRGEQYFGPGTRLTVT.

This clone has just a few counts. This chain links TRBV6-1 with TRBJ2-2, with D hard to call. The germline V and J ends were trimmed by 8 bases and 0 bases, with 10 bases remaining between them. This CDR3 spans 14 amino acids. Germline CDR1 reads MNHNS; CDR2 reads SASEGT. The CDR3 loop is CASFTNSNTGELFF. Written as DNA, the CDR3 is TGTGCCAGCTTTACGAACTCGAACACCGGGGAGCTGTTTTTT.

This rearrangement joins TRBV5-1 to TRBJ2-3; 9 positions agree with TRBD2. After removal of 7 bases from V and 5 bases from J, the junction contained 14 bases not matched to a gene. Germline loops: CDR1 SGHRS, CDR2 YFSETQ. CDR3 length equals 16 residues. This chain's CDR3 is CASSLRPRRGGDTQYF. The CDR3 DNA sequence: TGCGCCAGCTCCCTGAGGCCTAGGCGGGGGGGAGATACGCAGTATTTT.

This sequence joins TRBV29-1 and TRBJ1-3; 7 positions match TRBD1. V lost 7 bases to trimming and J lost 4 bases; unmatched junction nucleotides: 7. CDR1 SQVTM and CDR2 ANQGSEA come from the germline V gene. The CDR3 consists of 13 residues. The CDR3 coding sequence is TGCAGCGCTGGACAGGATTTGGGAAACACCATATATTTT. Translated, it gives CSAGQDLGNTIYF.

The chain links TRBV28 to TRBJ2-7; 12 bases match TRBD2. The CDR3 spans 15 residues. Germline V gives CDR1 MDHEN, CDR2 SYDVKM. Unmatched junction bases numbered 4, after V lost 5 bases and J lost 2 bases. As DNA, the CDR3 is TGTGCCAGCAGTCGGACTAGCGGGATCGCCTACGAGCAGTACTTC. Its protein is CASSRTSGIAYEQYF.

This clone was counted ten times or more. V is TRBV27 and J is TRBJ2-2, with D tentatively TRBD1 (6 bases). This CDR3 spans 14 amino acids. Germline loops: CDR1 MNHEY, CDR2 SMNVEV (reference sequence). V dropped 5 bases and J dropped 1 base, with 8 bases sitting between them. CDR3 loop: CASSPGVNTGELFF. The CDR3 DNA follows: TGTGCCAGCAGTCCAGGGGTGAACACCGGGGAGCTGTTTTTT.

This chain joins TRBV5-1 and TRBJ2-2; 8 bases are shared with TRBD2. This CDR3 region has 16 residues. CDR1 is SGHRS, CDR2 YFSETQ, per germline. V lost 3 bases and J lost 4; bases outside the gene matches: 8. CDR3 sequence: CASSSLTSAITGELFF. In nucleotides, the CDR3 is TGCGCCAGCAGCTCCCTGACTAGCGCTATCACCGGGGAGCTGTTTTTT. The full variable domain, its missing parts supplied by reference TRBV5-1 and TRBJ2-2, is KAGVTQTPRYLIKTRGQQVTLSCSPISGHRSVSWYQQTPGQGLQFLFEYFSETQRNKGNFPGRFSGRQFSNSRSEMNVSTLELGDSALYLCASSSLTSAITGELFFGEGSRLTVL.

The chain employs TRBV7-2 and TRBJ1-3; 7 bases agree with TRBD1. This CDR3 contains 16 residues. J lost 4 bases, V lost 5 bases, and 11 bases had no gene match. CDR1 is SGHTA, CDR2 FQGNSA, per germline. CDR3 residues: CASSPRTGVGGNTIYF. CDR3 nucleotides: TGTGCCAGCAGCCCCCGAACAGGGGTGGGCGGAAACACCATATATTTT.

This clone showed up just once. The chain uses TRBV6-5 and TRBJ2-1; 8 bases match TRBD2. The CDR3 totals 15 residues. V lost 3 bases to trimming and J lost 6 bases; unmatched junction nucleotides: 7. Per germline, CDR1 MNHEY and CDR2 SVGAGI. CDR3 DNA sequence: TGTGCCAGCAGTTATAAGCGGGAGACTCCCAATGAGCAGTTCTTC. Protein: CASSYKRETPNEQFF.

The V and J genes are TRBV5-1 and TRBJ2-5; TRBD2 aligns across 11 bases. The germline V gene has CDR1 SGHRS and CDR2 YFSETQ. This CDR3 region has 15 residues. The V segment lost 7 bases and the J segment 4 bases; nucleotides outside the gene matches: 9. DNA for the CDR3: TGCGCCAGCGGCCTCGGGACTAGCGGAAGAGAGACCCAGTACTTC. Protein product: CASGLGTSGRETQYF.

This chain uses TRBV4-3 with TRBJ1-6; maybe TRBD1 (5 bases). Trimming took off 0 bases at V and 7 bases at J, with 13 bases between the two ends. Germline CDR1 reads LGHNA; CDR2 reads YSLEER. The CDR3 is 16 residues long. In nucleotides, the CDR3 is TGCGCCAGCAGCCAAGACACCGGGGCACCAAATTCACCCCTCCACTTT. Translated, it gives CASSQDTGAPNSPLHF.

V usage is TRBV2 and J usage is TRBJ1-2; D is unclear. Trimming pared 7 bases from V and 4 bases from J, leaving 7 bases between. The germline CDR1 and CDR2 sequences are SNHLY and FYNNEI. The CDR3 has 11 residues. The CDR3 DNA reads as TGTGCCAGCACCCGGACCTATGGCTACACCTTC. It translates to CASTRTYGYTF.

This clone appeared a few times. V is TRBV30 and J is TRBJ1-2; 7 bases are a match to TRBD1. The V segment lost 3 bases and the J segment 4 bases; nucleotides outside the gene matches: 8. In germline, CDR1 is GTSNPN, CDR2 SVGIG (reference sequence). The CDR3 loop spans 14 amino acids. The CDR3 region is CAWRPRQGVYGYTF. The CDR3 coding sequence is TGTGCCTGGAGGCCCCGACAGGGAGTCTATGGCTACACCTTC.